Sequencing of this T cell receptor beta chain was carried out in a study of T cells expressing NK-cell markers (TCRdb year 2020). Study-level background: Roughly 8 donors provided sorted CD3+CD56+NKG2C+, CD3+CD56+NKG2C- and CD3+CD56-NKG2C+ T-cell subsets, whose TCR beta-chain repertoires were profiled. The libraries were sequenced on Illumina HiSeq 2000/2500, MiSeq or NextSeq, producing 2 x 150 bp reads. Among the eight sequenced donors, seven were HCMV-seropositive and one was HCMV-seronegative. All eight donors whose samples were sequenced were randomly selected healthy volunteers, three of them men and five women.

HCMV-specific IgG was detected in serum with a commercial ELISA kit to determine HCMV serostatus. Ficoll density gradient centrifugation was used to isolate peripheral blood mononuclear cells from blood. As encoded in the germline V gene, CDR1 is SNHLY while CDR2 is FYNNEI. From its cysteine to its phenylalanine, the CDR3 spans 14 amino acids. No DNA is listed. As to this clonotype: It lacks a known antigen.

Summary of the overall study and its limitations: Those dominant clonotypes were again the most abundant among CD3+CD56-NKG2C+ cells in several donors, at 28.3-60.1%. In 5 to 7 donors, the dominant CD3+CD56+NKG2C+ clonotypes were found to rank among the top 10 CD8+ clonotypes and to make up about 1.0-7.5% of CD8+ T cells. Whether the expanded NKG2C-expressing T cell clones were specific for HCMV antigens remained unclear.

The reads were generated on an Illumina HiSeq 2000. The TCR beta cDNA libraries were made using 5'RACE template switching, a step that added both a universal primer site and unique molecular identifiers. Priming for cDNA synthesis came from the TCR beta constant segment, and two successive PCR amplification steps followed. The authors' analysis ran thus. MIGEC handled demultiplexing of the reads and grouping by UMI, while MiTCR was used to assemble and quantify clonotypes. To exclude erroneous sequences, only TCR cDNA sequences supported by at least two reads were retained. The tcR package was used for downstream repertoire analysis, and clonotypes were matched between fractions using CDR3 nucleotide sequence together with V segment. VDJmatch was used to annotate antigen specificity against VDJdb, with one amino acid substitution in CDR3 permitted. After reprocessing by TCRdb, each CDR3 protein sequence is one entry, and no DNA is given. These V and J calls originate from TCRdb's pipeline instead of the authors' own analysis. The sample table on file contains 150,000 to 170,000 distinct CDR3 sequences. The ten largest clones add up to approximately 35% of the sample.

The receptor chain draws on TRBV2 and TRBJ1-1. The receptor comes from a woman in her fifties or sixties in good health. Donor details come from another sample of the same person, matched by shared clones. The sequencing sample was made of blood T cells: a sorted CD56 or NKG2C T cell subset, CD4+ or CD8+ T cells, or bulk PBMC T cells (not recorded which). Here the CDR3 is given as CASSFGEVDTEAFF.